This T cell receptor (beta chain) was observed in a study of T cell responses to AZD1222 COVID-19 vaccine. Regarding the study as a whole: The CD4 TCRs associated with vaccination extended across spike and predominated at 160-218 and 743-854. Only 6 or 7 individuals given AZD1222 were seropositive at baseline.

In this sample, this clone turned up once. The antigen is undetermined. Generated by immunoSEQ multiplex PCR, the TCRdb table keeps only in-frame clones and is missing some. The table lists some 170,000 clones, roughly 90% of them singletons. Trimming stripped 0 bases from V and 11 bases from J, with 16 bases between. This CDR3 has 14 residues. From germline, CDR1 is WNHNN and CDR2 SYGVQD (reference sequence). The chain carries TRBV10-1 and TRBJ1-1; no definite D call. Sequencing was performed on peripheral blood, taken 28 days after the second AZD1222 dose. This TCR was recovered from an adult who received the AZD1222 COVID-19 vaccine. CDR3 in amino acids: CASSESRRSSGAFF. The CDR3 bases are TGCGCCAGCAGTGAGTCGCGAAGATCCTCGGGGGCTTTCTTT.